This T cell receptor beta chain came from a study of T cells in Graves' hyperthyroidism and ophthalmopathy. Ophthalmopathy cases scored 3 or more on the Clinical Activity Score and 4 or more on NOSPECS grade, with duration below 3 months. Thyroid ultrasound and orbital computed tomography, with clinical symptoms and serum thyroxine and TRAb, informed diagnoses. PBMCs were sourced from about 10 ml fresh peripheral blood. Amplification of TCR beta CDR3 regions was performed using RNA transcripts as template. With the HTBI primer set, the TCR CDR3 went through a first round of RT-PCR. TCRdb redid the calling of the multiplex PCR reads with MiXCR, one entry per CDR3 protein. This table holds under 400,000 distinct CDR3 sequences, around 15% found once. Overall study results and limits: Ophthalmopathy prediction by the model preceded onset by a median approximately 6.9 months.

The germline CDR1 and CDR2 sequences are MDHEN and SYDVKM. Trimming at V came to 6 bases and at J to 3 bases, leaving 10 bases not matched to a gene. The CDR3 has 16 amino acids. This clonotype was recorded at least ten times. Its cognate antigen is unknown. The sequence came from a woman aged 55-69 years with Graves' ophthalmopathy. The sample comprised blood. The chain combines TRBV28 with TRBJ2-1; 8 positions match TRBD2. The CDR3 nucleotides are TGTGCCAGCAGCCCCGGGAGCGGGAGCTTCTACAATGAGCAGTTCTTC. This encodes CASSPGSGSFYNEQFF.